The 25 T cell receptor beta chains below all came from one sample that was sequenced in a study of PD-L1 blockade in urothelial cancer. Time point defined: peripheral blood 6 weeks after treatment start. Sequencing used immunoSEQ multiplex PCR; TCRdb keeps in-frame clones, though not all of them. The table records 60,000 to 80,000 clones, 85% to 90% of them present only once. Sequences were derived from PBMCs, sampled around atezolizumab (anti-PD-L1) treatment. The receptors come from a man aged 60 to 75 with urothelial cancer.

The chain links TRBV9 to TRBJ2-5; tentatively, D is TRBD2 (6 bases). The CDR3 has 14 amino acids. In germline, CDR1 is SGDLS, CDR2 YYNGEE. V was shortened by 0 bases and J by 2 bases, with 8 bases between the two germline ends. The CDR3 protein is CASSVAGTQETQYF. In DNA form, the CDR3 reads TGTGCCAGCAGCGTAGCCGGGACTCAAGAGACCCAGTACTTC.

The chain combines TRBV19 with TRBJ2-3; 9 bases match TRBD1. In germline, CDR1 is LNHDA, CDR2 SQIVND (reference sequence). The V segment lost 5 bases and the J segment 4 bases; nucleotides outside the gene matches: 7. The CDR3 length is 15 residues. CDR3 residues: CASSRGDRVPDTQYF. The CDR3 region has the DNA TGTGCCAGTAGTCGGGGGGACAGGGTCCCAGATACGCAGTATTTT.

The CDR3 nucleotides are TGCAGCGTGGGGGGGGCGGGAACAGATACGCAGTATTTT. Translating gives CSVGGAGTDTQYF. The chain recombines TRBV29-1 with TRBJ2-3; a weak D match, TRBD2 (7 bases). Germline V gene data show CDR1 as SQVTM and CDR2 as ANQGSEA. The CDR3 contains 13 residues. Trimming pared 6 bases from V and 3 bases from J, leaving 13 bases between.

The chain links TRBV4-2 to TRBJ1-1, with 7 bases aligning to TRBD1. CDR3 length: 19 amino acids. Germline lookup yields CDR1 LGHNA and CDR2 YNFKEQ. Unmatched junction bases numbered 18, after V lost 0 bases and J lost 5 bases. The CDR3 spells CASSQDPLTPRGRLTEAFF. The CDR3 nucleotides read TGTGCCAGCAGCCAAGATCCCCTAACGCCGAGGGGGCGGTTAACTGAAGCTTTCTTT.

The chain carries TRBV21-1 and TRBJ2-1; the D call TRBD1 from the table was never checked on the DNA. TRBV21-1 is reported as a pseudogene. This CDR3 spans 15 amino acids. CDR3 region: CASSLTGVAYNEQFF. The CDR3 nucleotides are TGTGCCAGCAGCCTTACAGGGGTTGCGTACAATGAGCAGTTCTTC.

V is TRBV4-3 and J is TRBJ2-1, with 9 bases that match TRBD2. V shed 1 base and J 4 bases; nucleotides not matched to a gene: 2. This CDR3 spans 15 amino acids. Germline assignment: CDR1 LGHNA and CDR2 YSLEER. The CDR3 sequence: CASSQVSGGYNEQFF. CDR3 nucleotide sequence: TGCGCCAGCAGCCAAGTTAGCGGGGGTTACAATGAGCAGTTCTTC.

The V gene is TRBV5-4, the J gene TRBJ1-3; no clear D gene. In germline, CDR1 is SGHNT, CDR2 YYREEE (reference sequence). The CDR3 has 15 amino acids. Trimming stripped 0 bases from V and 4 bases from J, with 11 bases between. The CDR3, as DNA: TGTGCCAGCAGCTTGGGAGGGATAGGGGGAAACACCATATATTTT. This translates into CASSLGGIGGNTIYF.

V gene TRBV6-5 combines with J gene TRBJ2-7; 7 bases fit TRBD1. The J segment lost 2 bases and the V segment lost 11 bases, leaving 6 bases of the junction unmatched. CDR1 is MNHEY and CDR2 is SVGAGI in the germline V gene. This CDR3 spans 12 amino acids. CDR3 residues: CASLGTAYEQYF. Here the CDR3 DNA reads TGTGCCTCGCTCGGGACAGCCTACGAGCAGTACTTC.

This clone was seen a handful of times. The V call is TRBV6-1, the J call TRBJ2-3; TRBD1 aligns across 12 bases. Losses at the gene ends were 3 bases for V and 3 bases for J; bases not matched to a gene: 10. This CDR3 is 18 amino acids long. Germline lookup yields CDR1 MNHNS and CDR2 SASEGT. The CDR3 nucleotides are TGTGCCAGCAGTGACCCTGCACCGGGACAGGGGGCAACAGATACGCAGTATTTT. Its protein is CASSDPAPGQGATDTQYF.

V and J are TRBV9 and TRBJ1-4; perhaps TRBD1 as D (5 bases). Germline V gene sequence: CDR1 SGDLS, CDR2 YYNGEE. Trimming left V 4 bases short and J 7 bases short, with 20 bases between. CDR3 length equals 16 residues. The CDR3 reads CASSPLLWGTREKLFF. The CDR3 DNA sequence: TGTGCCAGCAGCCCTCTTCTTTGGGGCACACGTGAAAAACTGTTTTTT.

The chain carries TRBV27 and TRBJ2-7, with D perhaps TRBD2 (6 bases). This CDR3 spans 12 amino acids. Germline V gives CDR1 MNHEY, CDR2 SMNVEV (reference sequence). The V end was cut by 3 bases, the J end by 7 bases, with 10 bases between. This CDR3 is CASSFVGGEQYF. The CDR3 bases are TGTGCCAGCAGTTTTGTTGGGGGGGAGCAGTACTTC.

The CDR3 DNA sequence: TGTGCCAGCAGTTACATCAGGGGGCGTCTCGCCTATGGCTACACCTTC. Protein sequence: CASSYIRGRLAYGYTF. The chain couples TRBV6-5 to TRBJ1-2, with TRBD1 matching over 8 bases. This CDR3 comprises 16 residues. The V segment lost 2 bases and the J segment 4 bases; nucleotides outside the gene matches: 9. Germline values: CDR1 MNHEY, CDR2 SVGAGI.

The V gene is TRBV4-3, the J gene TRBJ1-3; D perhaps matches TRBD1 (5 bases). Germline V gene sequence: CDR1 LGHNA, CDR2 YSLEER. The CDR3 length is 13 residues. V lost 3 bases to trimming and J lost 4 bases, with 7 bases between them. CDR3 DNA sequence: TGCGCCAGCAGCCAGTGGGGCGGAAACACCATATATTTT. Translation: CASSQWGGNTIYF.

This clone was detected only a few times. The V gene is TRBV7-9, the J gene TRBJ1-1, with a tentative D call TRBD1 (5 bases). The CDR3 is 14 residues long. V was clipped by 3 bases and J by 4 bases, with 12 bases between them. The V gene's germline CDR1 is SEHNR and CDR2 FQNEAQ (reference sequence). CDR3 protein: CASSLAGRSTEAFF. The CDR3 bases are TGTGCCAGCAGCTTGGCAGGGCGGTCCACTGAAGCTTTCTTT.

This clone showed up just a few times. V usage is TRBV5-1 and J usage is TRBJ1-1, with 7 bases lining up with TRBD1. CDR1 is SGHRS, CDR2 YFSETQ, per germline. The CDR3 covers 15 residues. V was pared by 4 bases and J by 4 bases, with 10 bases of the junction left unmatched. CDR3 sequence (DNA): TGCGCCAGCAGCCTCGACAGGGTTGGGGCCACTGAAGCTTTCTTT. Its protein is CASSLDRVGATEAFF.

The chain recombines TRBV30 with TRBJ2-7, with D tentatively TRBD2 (6 bases). This CDR3 spans 15 amino acids. Germline values: CDR1 GTSNPN, CDR2 SVGIG (reference sequence). V lost 0 bases to trimming and J lost 1 base, with 13 bases between them. CDR3 sequence reads: CAWSVGAGRSYEQYF. In DNA form, the CDR3 reads TGTGCCTGGAGTGTAGGAGCGGGCCGATCCTACGAGCAGTACTTC. The complete variable domain, with remaining parts taken from reference TRBV30 and TRBJ2-7, reads SQTIHQWPATLVQPVGSPLSLECTVEGTSNPNLYWYRQAAGRGLQLLFYSVGIGQISSEVPQNLSASRPQDRQFILSSKKLLLSDSGFYLCAWSVGAGRSYEQYFGPGTRLTVT.

This chain links TRBV7-8 with TRBJ2-1; 13 bases are a match to TRBD2. The germline V gene has CDR1 SGHVS and CDR2 FQNEAQ. This CDR3 has 17 residues. V lost 2 bases, J lost 9 bases, and 10 bases stayed unmatched. This CDR3 reads CASSLLLRTSGRGEQFF. The CDR3 DNA sequence: TGTGCCAGCAGCTTACTTTTACGGACTAGCGGGAGAGGTGAGCAGTTCTTC.

The chain recombines TRBV11-3 with TRBJ2-1; possibly TRBD2 for D (5 bases). Trimming left V 3 bases short and J 2 bases short, with 11 bases between. Germline V gene data show CDR1 as SGHNT and CDR2 as YENEEA. The CDR3 extends over 15 amino acids. The CDR3 here is CASSFGVGTYNEQFF. CDR3 bases: TGTGCCAGCAGCTTCGGGGTCGGAACCTACAATGAGCAGTTCTTC. Complete variable domain (other parts from reference TRBV11-3 and TRBJ2-1): EAGVVQSPRYKIIEKKQPVAFWCNPISGHNTLYWYLQNLGQGPELLIRYENEEAVDDSQLPKDRFSAERLKGVDSTLKIQPAELGDSAVYLCASSFGVGTYNEQFFGPGTRLTVL.

V usage is TRBV9 and J usage is TRBJ2-3, with a tentative D call TRBD2 (9 bases). V lost 6 bases and J 6 bases, leaving 26 bases between the germline ends. CDR1 is SGDLS, CDR2 YYNGEE, per germline. The CDR3 is made up of 17 amino acids. The CDR3 sequence: CASTTGGSGSRIDTQYF. The CDR3 bases are TGTGCCAGCACCACAGGGGGTAGCGGGAGTAGAATCGATACGCAGTATTTT.

The chain is built from TRBV7-9 and TRBJ1-1, with unresolved D. This CDR3 region has 12 residues. V gave up 5 bases and J gave up 4 bases, with 8 bases separating them. From germline, CDR1 is SEHNR and CDR2 FQNEAQ (reference sequence). The CDR3 DNA sequence: TGTGCCAGCAGCGGACTTGTCACTGAAGCTTTCTTT. Its protein product is CASSGLVTEAFF. The variable domain in full, with the rest retrieved from reference TRBV7-9 and TRBJ1-1, is DTGVSQNPRHKITKRGQNVTFRCDPISEHNRLYWYRQTLGQGPEFLTYFQNEAQLEKSRLLSDRFSAERPKGSFSTLEIQRTEQGDSAMYLCASSGLVTEAFFGQGTRLTVV.

The V call is TRBV6-6, the J call TRBJ1-5, with 7 bases identical to TRBD1. There are 15 residues in the CDR3. CDR1 is MNHNY, CDR2 SVGAGI, per germline (reference sequence). V shed 2 bases and J 3 bases; nucleotides not matched to a gene: 4. The CDR3 here is CASSYGGQYNQPQHF. The CDR3 DNA follows: TGTGCCAGCAGTTACGGGGGACAGTACAATCAGCCCCAGCATTTT.

V usage is TRBV25-1 and J usage is TRBJ2-7; TRBD2 matches 8 bases. This CDR3 contains 13 residues. V dropped 10 bases and J dropped 2; count of bases not matched to a gene: 7. Germline assignment: CDR1 MGHDK and CDR2 SYGVNS. CDR3 sequence reads: CANRLAGAYEQYF. CDR3 nucleotides: TGTGCCAACCGGCTAGCGGGTGCCTACGAGCAGTACTTC.

V usage is TRBV4-3 and J usage is TRBJ2-3, with D possibly TRBD2 on 6 matching bases. From germline, CDR1 is LGHNA and CDR2 YSLEER. The CDR3 runs 16 residues. V lost 2 bases, J lost 0 bases, and 12 bases lay in between. CDR3 loop: CASSQSRLASTDTQYF. As DNA, the CDR3 is TGCGCCAGCAGCCAAAGTCGGCTAGCGAGCACAGATACGCAGTATTTT.

V gene TRBV7-9 combines with J gene TRBJ1-1; a weak D match, TRBD1 (5 bases). This CDR3 has 15 amino acids. Between the trimmed V and J ends, which lost 2 bases and 0 bases, there was a span of 10 bases. CDR1 SEHNR and CDR2 FQNEAQ come from the germline V gene (reference sequence). The CDR3 nucleotides read TGTGCCAGCAGCTTATTGGCAGGGATGAACACTGAAGCTTTCTTT. It codes for CASSLLAGMNTEAFF.

CDR3 region: CASSLGTGGAREQYF. The CDR3 region has the DNA TGTGCCAGCAGCTTAGGTACGGGAGGAGCGCGCGAGCAGTACTTC. This chain connects TRBV5-8 to TRBJ2-7; 7 nucleotides align to TRBD2. The V gene's germline CDR1 is SGHTS and CDR2 YDEGEE. The V segment lost 2 bases and the J segment 6 bases; nucleotides outside the gene matches: 11. The CDR3 spans 15 residues.